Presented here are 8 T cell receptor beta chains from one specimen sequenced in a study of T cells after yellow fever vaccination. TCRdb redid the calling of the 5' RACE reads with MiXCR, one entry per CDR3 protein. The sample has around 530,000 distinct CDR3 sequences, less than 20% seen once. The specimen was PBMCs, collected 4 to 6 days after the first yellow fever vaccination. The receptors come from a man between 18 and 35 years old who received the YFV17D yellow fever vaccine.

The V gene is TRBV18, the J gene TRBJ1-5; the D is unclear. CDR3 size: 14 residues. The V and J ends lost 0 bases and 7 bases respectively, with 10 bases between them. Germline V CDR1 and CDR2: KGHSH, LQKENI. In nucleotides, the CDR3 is TGTGCCAGCTCACCACCGCTCGGGAGACAGCCCCAGCATTTT. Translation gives CASSPPLGRQPQHF.

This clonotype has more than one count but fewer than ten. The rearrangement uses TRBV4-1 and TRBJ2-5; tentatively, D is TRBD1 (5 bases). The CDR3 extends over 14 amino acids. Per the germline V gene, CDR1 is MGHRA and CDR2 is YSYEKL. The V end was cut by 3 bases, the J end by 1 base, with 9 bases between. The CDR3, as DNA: TGCGCCAGCAGCCACGTGCAGGGCCAAGAGACCCAGTACTTC. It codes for CASSHVQGQETQYF.

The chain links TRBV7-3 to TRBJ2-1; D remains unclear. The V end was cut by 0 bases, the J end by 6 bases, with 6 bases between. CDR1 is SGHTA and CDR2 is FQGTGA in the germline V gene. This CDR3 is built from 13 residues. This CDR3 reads CASSLTYGNEQFF. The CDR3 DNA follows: TGTGCCAGCAGCTTAACGTACGGCAATGAGCAGTTCTTC. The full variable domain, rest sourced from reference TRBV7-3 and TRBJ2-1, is GAGVSQTPSNKVTEKGKYVELRCDPISGHTALYWYRQSLGQGPEFLIYFQGTGAADDSGLPNDRFFAVRPEGSVSTLKIQRTERGDSAVYLCASSLTYGNEQFFGPGTRLTVL.

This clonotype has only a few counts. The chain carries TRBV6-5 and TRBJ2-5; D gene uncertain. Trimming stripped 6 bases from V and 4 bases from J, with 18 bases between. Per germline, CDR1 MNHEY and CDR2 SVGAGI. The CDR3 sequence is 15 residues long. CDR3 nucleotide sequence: TGTGCCAGCAGCCTGAGTTGGCGGTCGGCAGAGACCCAGTACTTC. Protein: CASSLSWRSAETQYF.

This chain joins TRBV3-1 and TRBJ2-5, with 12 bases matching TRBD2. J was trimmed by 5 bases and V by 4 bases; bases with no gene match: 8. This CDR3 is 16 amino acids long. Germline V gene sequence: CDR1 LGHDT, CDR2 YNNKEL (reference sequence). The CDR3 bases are TGTGCCAGCAGCCTTAGACTAGCGGGGGACGGCGAGACCCAGTACTTC. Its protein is CASSLRLAGDGETQYF.

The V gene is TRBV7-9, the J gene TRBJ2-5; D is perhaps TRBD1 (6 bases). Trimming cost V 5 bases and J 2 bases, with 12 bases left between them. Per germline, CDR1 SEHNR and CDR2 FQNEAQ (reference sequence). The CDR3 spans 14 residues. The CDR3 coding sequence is TGTGCCAGCAGCGACCTAGGACAGCAAGAGACCCAGTACTTC. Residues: CASSDLGQQETQYF.

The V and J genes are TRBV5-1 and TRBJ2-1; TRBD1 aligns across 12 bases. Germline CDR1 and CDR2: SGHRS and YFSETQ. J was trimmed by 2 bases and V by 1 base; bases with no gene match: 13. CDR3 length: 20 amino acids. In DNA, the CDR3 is TGCGCCAGCAGCTTGCTTGGGACAGGGGGCTCTGACGAGGCCTACAATGAGCAGTTCTTC. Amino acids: CASSLLGTGGSDEAYNEQFF.

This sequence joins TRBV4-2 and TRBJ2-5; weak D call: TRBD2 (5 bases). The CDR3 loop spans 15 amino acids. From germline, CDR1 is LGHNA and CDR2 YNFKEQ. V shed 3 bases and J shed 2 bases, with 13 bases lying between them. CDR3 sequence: CASSHAGELQETQYF. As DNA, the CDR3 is TGTGCCAGCAGCCATGCCGGGGAACTACAAGAGACCCAGTACTTC.